This entry concerns a single T cell receptor beta chain. The sample belongs to a study of cytomegalovirus exposure and HLA in healthy donors. Primers for the PCR totalled 60 Vbeta and 13 Jbeta. TCRdb's table, derived via immunoSEQ multiplex PCR, lists solely in-frame clones and lacks some. The sample has 80,000 to 100,000 clones, about four fifths seen once. V shed 6 bases, J shed 8 bases, and the junction held 12 bases outside the gene matches. The CDR3 length is 14 residues. CDR1 is ENHRY and CDR2 is SYGVKD in the germline V gene. Source material: PBMCs. This chain connects TRBV10-3 to TRBJ1-2; TRBD1 matches at 7 bases. The sequence was obtained from a man in his thirties or forties in good health and CMV-seronegative. Here the CDR3 DNA reads TGTGCCATCAGAGCCCTTATCAGGGGGGCCGGCTACACCTTC. Translating gives CAIRALIRGAGYTF.